These T cell receptor beta chains were read from a single sample in a study of blood T cell repertoires in COVID-19. Here immunoSEQ multiplex PCR was the method, and the copy in TCRdb shows in-frame clones only, minus some. The sample holds around 190,000 clones, about four fifths seen once. What was sequenced was peripheral blood. The receptors derive from a woman in her 70s with COVID-19, enrolled during active disease. Each CDR3 is given with its conserved first and last residue. Each record gives: V gene, clone size, D gene, J gene, CDR3 protein, CDR3 DNA. The D gene is left open where the match is weak. Only part of the rows carry a size: once, few, many, or a class if the clone is expanded.

TRBV7-2,once,TRBD2,TRBJ2-7,CASSLDRSGIYEQYF,TGTGCCAGCAGCCTAGATAGGAGCGGGATCTACGAGCAGTACTTC
TRBV19,.,TRBD2,TRBJ2-7,CASSLGTSGPYEQYF,TGTGCCAGTAGTCTCGGGACTAGCGGGCCCTACGAGCAGTACTTC
TRBV27,.,.,TRBJ2-5,CASRSSGLEETQYF,TGTGCCAGCAGAAGTTCAGGTTTGGAAGAGACCCAGTACTTC
TRBV7-2,.,TRBD2,TRBJ2-3,CASSSQGLGTDTQYF,TGTGCCAGTAGCTCCCAGGGACTAGGAACAGATACGCAGTATTTT
TRBV19,few,TRBD2,TRBJ2-7,CASSTAGGIHEQYF,TGTGCCAGTAGTACAGCGGGAGGCATCCACGAGCAGTACTTC
TRBV18,.,.,TRBJ2-1,CASSPREGNEQFF,TGTGCCAGCTCCCCCCGTGAGGGCAATGAGCAGTTCTTC
TRBV19,.,.,TRBJ2-5,CASSMGAHQETQYF,TGTGCCAGTAGTATGGGAGCTCACCAAGAGACCCAGTACTTC
TRBV20-1,.,.,TRBJ2-7,CSASMGGRGEQYF,TGCAGTGCTAGTATGGGGGGAAGGGGCGAGCAGTACTTC
TRBV2,.,.,TRBJ1-1,CASTLSGGTEAFF,TGTGCCAGCACCCTAAGCGGGGGGACTGAAGCTTTCTTT
TRBV7-3,.,TRBD2,TRBJ2-1,CASSSRTSGRNEQFF,TGTGCCAGCAGCTCACGGACTAGCGGGAGAAATGAGCAGTTCTTC
TRBV7-2,.,.,TRBJ2-7,CASSFGGTKVGEQYF,TGTGCCAGCAGCTTTGGCGGGACCAAAGTAGGCGAGCAGTACTTC
TRBV27,.,TRBD2,TRBJ2-3,CASSVGGRAGDTQYF,TGTGCCAGCAGTGTAGGCGGGAGGGCGGGAGATACGCAGTATTTT
TRBV30,few,TRBD1,TRBJ2-7,CAWSSGTGALYEQYF,TGTGCCTGGAGTAGTGGGACAGGGGCTCTCTACGAGCAGTACTTC
TRBV19,.,.,TRBJ1-1,CASSMGTGQFTEAFF,TGTGCCAGTAGTATGGGGACCGGACAGTTCACTGAAGCTTTCTTT
TRBV2,.,TRBD1,TRBJ2-7,CATKTGVDYEQYF,TGTGCCACCAAGACAGGGGTTGACTACGAGCAGTACTTC
TRBV28,.,.,TRBJ2-2,CASGAVAGTGELFF,TGTGCCAGCGGGGCGGTGGCAGGCACCGGGGAGCTGTTTTTT
TRBV7-2,.,.,TRBJ2-4,CASSLSKGGNPKNIQYF,TGTGCCAGCAGCTTATCCAAGGGCGGGAACCCCAAAAACATTCAGTACTTC
TRBV7-2,once,.,TRBJ2-1,CASSLVAGSSYNEQFF,TGTGCCAGCAGCTTAGTCGCCGGGAGCTCCTACAATGAGCAGTTCTTC
TRBV29-1,.,TRBD1,TRBJ1-5,CSVRDRGVDQPQHF,TGCAGCGTTAGGGACAGGGGCGTGGACCAGCCCCAGCATTTT
TRBV10-3,once,TRBD1,TRBJ1-2,CAISEVQGAHYGYTF,TGTGCCATCAGTGAGGTCCAGGGGGCCCACTATGGCTACACCTTC
TRBV7-9,.,.,TRBJ1-3,CASSLGRVLGNTIYF,TGTGCCAGCAGCTTAGGACGGGTGCTCGGAAACACCATATATTTT
TRBV9,.,TRBD1,TRBJ2-2,CASSNGQGYGELFF,TGTGCCAGCAGCAATGGACAGGGCTACGGGGAGCTGTTTTTT
TRBV4-2,.,TRBD2,TRBJ2-1,CASSQGVAGGYNEQFF,TGTGCCAGCAGCCAAGGGGTAGCGGGAGGGTACAATGAGCAGTTCTTC
TRBV5-4,.,.,TRBJ2-5,CASSRTGSQETQYF,TGTGCCAGCAGCCGCACAGGGTCCCAAGAGACCCAGTACTTC
TRBV19,.,TRBD1,TRBJ2-1,CASSLDRGSEQFF,TGTGCCAGTAGTTTGGACAGGGGTAGTGAGCAGTTCTTC
TRBV28,.,.,TRBJ1-4,CASSLPLGVGEKLFF,TGTGCCAGCAGTTTACCCCTCGGTGTCGGGGAAAAACTGTTTTTT
TRBV27,.,TRBD1,TRBJ2-7,CASSPRQGGAEQYF,TGTGCCAGCAGTCCTAGACAGGGTGGAGCCGAGCAGTACTTC
TRBV6-2/TRBV6-3,.,.,TRBJ1-2,CASSSATTNYGYTF,TGTGCCAGCAGTTCAGCGACCACTAACTATGGCTACACCTTC
TRBV2,.,TRBD2,TRBJ2-1,CASSFSSGSGGEQFF,TGTGCCAGCAGTTTCTCTAGCGGGAGCGGGGGTGAGCAGTTCTTC
TRBV6-5,.,.,TRBJ1-1,CASSYGGGRAGEAFF,TGTGCCAGCAGTTACGGCGGGGGTAGAGCGGGTGAAGCTTTCTTT
TRBV7-2,.,TRBD1,TRBJ1-3,CASSSEIPRTGSDTIYF,TGTGCCAGCAGCTCCGAAATACCTAGGACAGGGAGCGACACCATATATTTT
TRBV29-1,.,TRBD1,TRBJ2-7,CSVTPPDRDFSYEQYF,TGCAGCGTTACCCCACCGGACAGGGACTTTTCCTACGAGCAGTACTTC
TRBV6-5,.,.,TRBJ2-3,CAGKRSSAYTDTQYF,TGTGCCGGCAAGCGGTCCAGCGCATATACAGATACGCAGTATTTT
TRBV24-1,.,TRBD2,TRBJ2-7,CATSDSGLANRIEQYF,TGTGCCACCAGTGATTCGGGACTAGCGAACCGGATTGAGCAGTACTTC
TRBV5-1,.,.,TRBJ1-2,CASSYSTARYGYTF,TGCGCCAGCAGCTATTCGACAGCTCGTTATGGCTACACCTTC
TRBV12-3/TRBV12-4,.,.,TRBJ2-1,CASQLNHEQFF,TGTGCCAGCCAGTTAAACCATGAGCAGTTCTTC
TRBV11-2,.,TRBD2,TRBJ2-1,CASDTGTTYNEQFF,TGTGCCAGCGATACCGGGACTACCTACAATGAGCAGTTCTTC
TRBV4-1,.,.,TRBJ1-5,CASSQDQFNQPQHF,TGCGCCAGCAGCCAAGATCAATTCAATCAGCCCCAGCATTTT
TRBV4-2,.,TRBD1,TRBJ2-7,CASSPSGTEPYEQYF,TGTGCCAGCAGCCCATCCGGGACAGAGCCCTACGAGCAGTACTTC
TRBV2,.,.,TRBJ1-5,CASNTGMDQPQHF,TGTGCCAGCAACACAGGGATGGATCAGCCCCAGCATTTT
TRBV10-2,.,TRBD2,TRBJ2-1,CASSIQLAGAGEQFF,TGCGCCAGCAGTATCCAGCTAGCGGGAGCGGGTGAGCAGTTCTTC
TRBV5-1,.,TRBD2,TRBJ2-1,CASSPTSGSDNEQFF,TGCGCCAGCAGCCCTACTAGCGGGAGCGACAATGAGCAGTTCTTC
TRBV10-3,few,TRBD2,TRBJ2-7,CAIRASGSSYEQYF,TGTGCCATCAGGGCTAGCGGGAGTTCCTACGAGCAGTACTTC
TRBV28,.,TRBD1,TRBJ2-6,CASTKNRIGGAGANVLTF,TGTGCCAGCACCAAAAATCGGATAGGGGGCGCTGGGGCCAACGTCCTGACTTTC
TRBV2,few,.,TRBJ1-5,CASSYGQSQHF,TGTGCCAGCAGCTACGGACAGTCCCAGCATTTT
TRBV28,.,.,TRBJ2-2,CASTQSVGGYTGELFF,TGTGCCAGCACTCAAAGTGTCGGGGGTTACACCGGGGAGCTGTTTTTT
TRBV6-5,.,TRBD1,TRBJ2-7,CASRLGQGSSYEQYF,TGTGCCAGCAGGCTCGGACAGGGAAGCTCCTACGAGCAGTACTTC